The entry that follows covers one TCR beta chain sequence. As yet, its antigen is unknown. Sequenced by immunoSEQ multiplex PCR; TCRdb stores in-frame clones only, minus some. The repertoire consists of some 32,000 clones, with just over 95% occurring once and the leading ten covering about 0.17%. The data derive from a study of monozygotic twins with cystic fibrosis. Study details: Libraries were built from approximately 3 micrograms of fragmented DNA using approximately 16 PCR cycles.

Whole-study findings and limits: Nucleotide-identical clonotype sharing was significantly higher within monozygotic CF twin pairs than between unrelated CF individuals. The repertoire was suggested to be naive-dominated, clonality median approximately 0.0098.

The sample was blood. This TCR came from a girl aged 2 to 9 with cystic fibrosis.

In nucleotides, the CDR3 is TGCGCCAGCAGCCAAGATGAAAATAGAGGGAAGAACGGGGAGCTGTTTTTT. Protein product: CASSQDENRGKNGELFF. The V gene is TRBV4-1, the J gene TRBJ2-2, with D maybe TRBD2 (5 bases). CDR1 and CDR2 from the germline V gene are MGHRA and YSYEKL. Trimming pared 0 bases from V and 7 bases from J, leaving 18 bases between. The CDR3 extends over 17 amino acids.